This T cell receptor beta chain was sequenced for a study of CD8 T cells in ankylosing spondylitis. This clonotype was picked up a small number of times. Its antigen is undetermined. It was by quantitative 5'-RACE with molecular barcodes that TCR beta libraries were made. From the 5' RACE reads, TCRdb called clonotypes with MiXCR, one entry per CDR3 protein. In the table there are 220,000 or so distinct CDR3 sequences, approximately 10% of which are singletons. Overall study results and limits: Significantly higher representation of disease-linked clones was reported for matched ankylosing spondylitis synovial fluid. Disease-associated clones were CD8+ and fairly uncommon in peripheral blood. About 8 highly homologous variants made up a TCR beta motif that seemed to typify ankylosing spondylitis blood.

This CDR3 comprises 14 residues. Germline loops: CDR1 SGDLS, CDR2 YYNGEE. The V end lost 4 bases, the J end lost 6 bases, and 16 bases lay between the germline ends. The material sequenced was blood, either unsorted or a sorted T cell fraction (not recorded which). The V gene is TRBV9, the J gene TRBJ2-5, with D maybe TRBD1 (6 bases). The receptor was isolated from a male donor with ankylosing spondylitis or in good health (not recorded which). CDR3 bases: TGTGCCAGCAGCCCCAGGGGTTCGCAGAAGACCCAGTACTTC. Translated: CASSPRGSQKTQYF. Supplemented by reference TRBV9 and TRBJ2-5, the full variable domain reads DSGVTQTPKHLITATGQRVTLRCSPRSGDLSVYWYQQSLDQGLQFLIQYYNGEERAKGNILERFSAQQFPDLHSELNLSSLELGDSALYFCASSPRGSQKTQYFGPGTRLLVL.